The 14 T cell receptor beta chains reported below all come from one sample, sequenced in a study of T cells in Graves' hyperthyroidism and ophthalmopathy. The CDR3 regions of TCR beta were amplified from RNA transcripts. Researchers ran a first-round RT-PCR on the TCR CDR3 using the HTBI primer set. TCRdb reprocessed the multiplex PCR reads via MiXCR and lists one record per CDR3 protein. The sample includes more than 600,000 distinct CDR3 sequences, roughly 15% of them seen just once. The source material was blood. The source of these receptors is a man in his late teens or twenties with Graves' hyperthyroidism.

The gene calls are TRBV2 and TRBJ2-1; the match to TRBD1 covers 8 bases. The V and J ends lost 7 bases and 2 bases, in that order; junction bases with no gene match: 7. CDR3 length: 15 residues. CDR1 is SNHLY and CDR2 is FYNNEI in the germline V gene. In DNA, the CDR3 is TGTGCCAGCACCCTGACAGGGGCAGCCTACAATGAGCAGTTCTTC. It is translated as CASTLTGAAYNEQFF.

The table lists this clonotype with many counts. The chain employs TRBV28 and TRBJ2-5; possible D gene TRBD1, 6 bases. This CDR3 region has 13 residues. Trimming took off 6 bases at V and 5 bases at J, with 13 bases between the two ends. Germline CDR1 and CDR2: MDHEN and SYDVKM. CDR3 residues: CASRLQGTETQYF. DNA of the CDR3: TGTGCCAGCAGATTACAGGGTACGGAGACCCAGTACTTC.

This clonotype was detected only a few times. The rearrangement uses TRBV7-2 and TRBJ2-7, with D possibly matching TRBD1 (5 bases). The V gene's germline CDR1 is SGHTA and CDR2 FQGNSA. V was clipped by 5 bases and J by 9 bases, with 14 bases between them. The CDR3 runs to 12 residues. In nucleotides, the CDR3 is TGTGCCAGCAGCCTTAGCCATCAGGGGCAGTACTTC. Amino acid sequence: CASSLSHQGQYF.

This clonotype was seen repeatedly, ten times or more. This chain connects TRBV20-1 to TRBJ2-1; possible D gene TRBD1, 6 bases. CDR1 DFQATT and CDR2 SNEGSKA come from the germline V gene (reference sequence). The CDR3 runs 14 residues. Trimming cost V 6 bases and J 0 bases, with 12 bases left between them. The CDR3 reads CSAPDSSSYNEQFF. The CDR3 DNA reads as TGCAGTGCCCCGGACAGCAGCTCCTACAATGAGCAGTTCTTC.

This clonotype was found a few times. The chain uses TRBV28 and TRBJ2-7; 9 bases are shared with TRBD2. V was pared by 2 bases and J by 3 bases, with 5 bases of the junction left unmatched. The CDR3 is made up of 15 amino acids. Germline CDR1 and CDR2: MDHEN and SYDVKM. The CDR3 protein is CASSLVAGAVYEQYF. CDR3 DNA sequence: TGTGCCAGCAGTTTAGTAGCGGGGGCGGTCTACGAGCAGTACTTC.

The chain links TRBV27 to TRBJ1-5, with D maybe TRBD1 (6 bases). Germline assignment: CDR1 MNHEY and CDR2 SMNVEV (reference sequence). The CDR3 length is 16 residues. V was shortened by 5 bases and J by 4 bases, with 18 bases between the two germline ends. CDR3 residues: CASSPSGGAGNQPQHF. In DNA, the CDR3 is TGTGCCAGCAGTCCCTCGGGGGGGGCGGGGAATCAGCCCCAGCATTTT.

This clonotype was counted ten times or more. The chain joins TRBV7-9 to TRBJ1-1; the match to TRBD1 covers 9 bases. This CDR3 spans 17 amino acids. V shed 5 bases and J 4 bases; nucleotides not matched to a gene: 14. Germline V lookup: CDR1 SEHNR, CDR2 FQNEAQ (reference sequence). The CDR3 coding sequence is TGTGCCAGCAGCCAGGGAGGCTACAGGGGGCGAGCCACTGAAGCTTTCTTT. Translating gives CASSQGGYRGRATEAFF.

This clonotype has ten or more counts. This chain connects TRBV28 to TRBJ2-1; maybe TRBD1 (6 bases). This CDR3 region has 13 residues. CDR1 and CDR2 from the germline V gene are MDHEN and SYDVKM. Trimming left V 5 bases short and J 5 bases short, with 10 bases between. The CDR3 nucleotides are TGTGCCAGCAGTGAACAGGGACACAATGAGCAGTTCTTC. This translates into CASSEQGHNEQFF.

This clonotype has just a few counts. The rearrangement uses TRBV2 and TRBJ2-1; 9 positions agree with TRBD2. The CDR3 is 18 residues long. The germline V gene encodes CDR1 SNHLY and CDR2 FYNNEI. V was pared by 4 bases and J by 4 bases, with 14 bases of the junction left unmatched. The CDR3 loop is CASSARLSGRYLYNEQFF. Here the CDR3 DNA reads TGTGCCAGCAGTGCCCGCCTTAGCGGGAGATATCTTTACAATGAGCAGTTCTTC.

This clonotype has more than one count but fewer than ten. The chain joins TRBV20-1 to TRBJ1-1; D is unclear. This CDR3 comprises 15 residues. Per germline, CDR1 DFQATT and CDR2 SNEGSKA (reference sequence). The V and J ends lost 6 bases and 1 base respectively, with 18 bases between them. CDR3 coding DNA: TGCAGTGCCCGACGGTGGGGAAGGAAGAACACTGAAGCTTTCTTT. This encodes CSARRWGRKNTEAFF.

Notes on this clonotype: This may come from a read error, since a much larger clone is one base off. V usage is TRBV6-1 and J usage is TRBJ1-2; D not resolved. V dropped 4 bases and J dropped 5 bases, with 2 bases sitting between them. The CDR3 consists of 10 residues. The germline gives CDR1 MNHNS, CDR2 SASEGT. The CDR3 nucleotides are TGTGCCAGCAGTGCATATGGCTACACCTTC. It translates to CASSAYGYTF.

The chain joins TRBV25-1 to TRBJ2-5, with unresolved D. The V gene's germline CDR1 is MGHDK and CDR2 SYGVNS. The V end was cut by 6 bases, the J end by 5 bases, with 13 bases between. This CDR3 region has 13 residues. The CDR3 loop is CASSSPDGETQYF. CDR3 in DNA: TGTGCCAGCAGCAGTCCGGACGGCGAGACCCAGTACTTC.

This clonotype was seen ten or more times. The chain recombines TRBV28 with TRBJ2-1, with 10 bases aligning to TRBD2. From germline, CDR1 is MDHEN and CDR2 SYDVKM. V lost 8 bases and J lost 3; bases outside the gene matches: 7. The CDR3 is 15 residues long. The CDR3 loop is CASRSGRINYNEQFF. In nucleotides, the CDR3 is TGTGCCAGCCGTAGCGGGAGGATTAACTACAATGAGCAGTTCTTC.

This clonotype was seen ten or more times. V and J are TRBV18 and TRBJ1-2; 8 nucleotides match TRBD1. Trimming removed 7 bases from V and 6 bases from J; junction bases left unmatched: 13. From germline, CDR1 is KGHSH and CDR2 LQKENI. The CDR3 consists of 15 residues. The CDR3 sequence is CASCTGPTGVDGYTF. The DNA of the CDR3 is TGTGCCAGCTGCACCGGCCCGACAGGGGTGGATGGCTACACCTTC.